One T cell receptor beta chain is described in this entry. The record originates from a study of CD8 T cells in Susac syndrome. Random hexamers were used to reverse transcribe roughly 0.45 to 1 ug of RNA. A single record per CDR3 protein comes from TCRdb applying MiXCR to the immunoSEQ multiplex PCR reads. This sample has 150,000 or so distinct CDR3 sequences; just over 90% occur once, and the top ten carry more than 0.07%. Sequencing of TCR beta was performed on blood CD8+ and CD4+ T cells. The sequencing input was CD4+ T cells from PBMCs. This TCR came from a human donor in good health.

CDR3 sequence (DNA): TGCAGTGGGAATGACCCGAACCAAGAGACCCAGTACTTC. Protein product: CSGNDPNQETQYF. This chain uses TRBV20-1 with TRBJ2-5; D ambiguous. The CDR3 sequence is 13 residues long. The germline gives CDR1 DFQATT, CDR2 SNEGSKA (reference sequence). Trimming took 7 bases from V and 0 from J, leaving 12 bases between them.